This T cell receptor beta chain was captured by sequencing in a study of Ad26.COV2.S vaccination and SARS-CoV-2 variants. Broader study findings: CD8+ and CD4+ T cells specific for spike reportedly responded with substantial breadth after vaccination.

Germline CDR1 is SGDLS and CDR2 is YYNGEE. The CDR3 covers 19 residues. V lost 4 bases, J lost 7 bases, and 19 bases stayed unmatched. Described treatment: around 19 received Ad26.COV2.S at low or high dose, single or two shots; roughly five received placebo; per-sample allocation not given. Material that was analyzed had been drawn on day 63 after the first vaccine or placebo injection. The data were produced by immunoSEQ multiplex PCR, yet TCRdb's version contains in-frame clones alone and is incomplete. The repertoire holds 410,000 or so clones, roughly 90% seen once, with more than 10% in the top ten. To note about this clone: Its target is not known.

The source was peripheral blood, collected in a trial of Ad26.COV2.S vaccine versus placebo. V is TRBV9 and J is TRBJ2-2, with 10 bases fitting TRBD2. The sequence came from a person between 18 and 60 years old who received the Ad26.COV2.S COVID-19 vaccine or a placebo. CDR3 coding DNA: TGTGCCAGCAGCCCCTCTTACCCCGGACTAGCGGTGGGGAGCGGGGAGCTGTTTTTT. It encodes CASSPSYPGLAVGSGELFF.